Given below is one T cell receptor beta chain in context. Its target antigen remains unknown. The record has no base qualities; no much larger clone is one base away. The entry originates in a study of T-cell reconstitution after alpha-beta-depleted transplantation in children listed by TCRdb under 2016. Regarding the research as a whole: The study quantitatively tracked T-cell immune reconstitution after TCRalphabeta/CD19-depleted allogeneic hematopoietic cell transplantation in children using TCR repertoire profiling. The research as a whole found: Over the following months the frequencies of hyperexpanded clones went down, and after one year T-cell counts and TCRbeta diversity were mostly credited to newly produced T cells. The high TCRbeta diversity at day 60 in some patients was ascribed to recipient T cells and intrathymic progenitors that had survived conditioning. The apparently early alphabetaT-cell count recovery about two months after transplant was reportedly dependent on only several hundred rapidly expanded clones derived from non-depleted graft cells.

Libraries were prepared through PCR. The instrument was an Illumina HiSeq 2500. To normalize quantification of the TCRbeta repertoire, the TCR libraries were built with molecular barcoding that relied on unique molecular identifiers. The public reads were run again by TCRdb, first through fastp at Q25 and then through MiXCR, and only productive beta chains were kept. A single entry per CDR3 protein holds the most common genes and DNA from its merged rows. For this sample the table gives 500,000 to 750,000 distinct CDR3 sequences, of which around 13% were detected only once. In total, the top ten clones hold 2.2% of the sample. What this sample's treatment or condition label stands for: allogeneic hematopoietic cell transplantation with graft depleted of TCRalphabeta T cells and CD19 B cells. The children who served as transplant recipients had been given grafts of TCRalphabeta/CD19-depleted allogeneic hematopoietic cells.

A distance of 19 bases separates the germline ends of V and J, which lose 5 bases and 5 bases respectively. The germline V gene encodes CDR1 MDHEN and CDR2 SYDVKM. The CDR3 sequence holds 15 residues, the cysteine and phenylalanine included. This entry keeps only the CDR3 DNA: 45 bases, framed from base 1. Sequenced material: PBMCs, mostly from graft donor cells, taken 360 days after TCRalphabeta/CD19-depleted stem cell transplant. The TCR originated in a male patient aged 10-17 years who had a stem cell transplant for acute myeloid leukemia, so the T cells may come from the graft donor. The chain is assembled from TRBV28 and TRBJ2-7, with the D gene tentatively TRBD1 or TRBD2, based on 7 matching bases in each. The nucleotides read TGTGCCAGCAGTCGACAGGGAGGGCTCCTGAACGAGCAGTACTTC. Its translation is CASSRQGGLLNEQYF.